This is a list of T cell receptor beta chains from one sample in a study of early T cells in non-severe SARS-CoV-2 infection. TCRdb re-called the 5' RACE reads through MiXCR, storing one row per CDR3 protein. This table holds roughly 60,000 distinct CDR3 sequences, about 11% found once. The sample in question was whole blood, obtained at baseline. The source is an adult who was a healthcare worker with PCR-confirmed SARS-CoV-2 infection or an uninfected control (not recorded which). Each CDR3 is given with its conserved first and last residue. D genes are given only for firm matches. Size tells how often a clone was seen (once, few, many) or the class of an expanded clone, and some rows leave it out.

D	length	V	size	J	CDR3	DNA
NA	12	TRBV12-3/TRBV12-4	few	TRBJ2-7	CASSLQVHEQYF	TGTGCCAGCAGTTTACAGGTCCACGAGCAGTACTTC
NA	14	TRBV20-1	NA	TRBJ2-7	CSARDTGASYEQYF	TGCAGTGCTAGAGATACAGGAGCCTCATACGAGCAGTACTTC
TRBD1	17	TRBV7-2	few	TRBJ2-2	CASSLRGQGARTGELFF	TGTGCCAGCAGCTTAAGGGGCCAGGGGGCACGCACCGGGGAGCTGTTTTTT
NA	12	TRBV6-1	NA	TRBJ2-1	CASKRLGGEQFF	TGTGCCAGCAAACGACTGGGAGGTGAGCAGTTCTTC
NA	14	TRBV12-5	many	TRBJ1-3	CASGLRTTGNTIYF	TGTGCTAGTGGTTTGCGTACTACTGGAAACACCATATATTTT
NA	14	TRBV3-1	few	TRBJ2-5	CASSHEGAGETQYF	TGTGCCAGCAGCCATGAGGGGGCGGGGGAGACCCAGTACTTC
NA	15	TRBV27	NA	TRBJ2-7	CASALQMGVFYEQYF	TGTGCCAGCGCATTACAAATGGGGGTCTTTTACGAGCAGTACTTC
NA	16	TRBV3-2	NA	TRBJ2-1	CASSQDLVAGGLRKFF	TGTGCCAGCAGCCAAGATCTTGTCGCGGGGGGCCTCCGGAAGTTCTTC
NA	14	TRBV20-1	many	TRBJ2-2	CSASTGANTGELFF	TGCAGTGCGTCGACAGGAGCGAACACCGGGGAGCTGTTTTTT
NA	14	TRBV30	few	TRBJ1-4	CAWSDDTVGEKLFF	TGTGCCTGGAGTGATGACACCGTAGGTGAAAAACTGTTTTTT
NA	11	TRBV21-1	NA	TRBJ1-3	CANLRGALGDF	TGTGCCAACCTCCGAGGGGCCCTCGGGGATTTT
NA	14	TRBV18	few	TRBJ1-2	CASSPLSRDAGTSF	TGTGCCAGCTCACCGCTTTCCAGGGATGCCGGGACCTCCTTC
TRBD1	15	TRBV7-2	NA	TRBJ2-5	CASTHGDRAEETQYF	TGTGCCAGCACCCATGGGGACAGAGCAGAAGAGACCCAGTACTTC
NA	16	TRBV12-2	few	TRBJ2-1	CASRLAGGSSYNEQFF	TGTGCAAGTCGCTTAGCCGGTGGGAGCTCCTACAATGAGCAGTTCTTC
NA	14	TRBV7-9	many	TRBJ2-1	CASSYGTPNNEQFF	TGTGCCAGCAGCTACGGGACGCCCAACAATGAGCAGTTCTTC
NA	13	TRBV7-2	few	TRBJ2-7	CASSLHRVYEQYF	TGTGCCAGCAGCTTGCACAGGGTCTACGAGCAGTACTTC
TRBD1	13	TRBV19	many	TRBJ1-2	CASSWGQSDGYTF	TGTGCCAGTAGTTGGGGACAGTCGGATGGCTACACCTTC
TRBD2	16	TRBV28	few	TRBJ2-7	CASRGLAGGRGDEQYF	TGTGCCAGCAGGGGACTAGCGGGGGGTAGAGGTGACGAGCAGTACTTC
TRBD2	16	TRBV19	NA	TRBJ2-3	CASSIFSGGETDTQYF	TGTGCCAGTAGTATTTTTAGCGGGGGGGAAACAGATACGCAGTATTTT
TRBD1	15	TRBV28	few	TRBJ2-7	CASSRPGQGAHEQYF	TGTGCCAGCAGTAGACCGGGACAGGGGGCGCATGAGCAGTACTTC
TRBD2	15	TRBV19	NA	TRBJ2-2	CASSIAGGSAGELFF	TGTGCCAGTAGTATAGCCGGGGGGTCGGCCGGGGAGCTGTTTTTT
TRBD2	17	TRBV7-9	many	TRBJ2-1	CASSPITQRGPIDEQFF	TGTGCCAGCAGCCCTATTACGCAGCGGGGACCGATTGATGAGCAGTTCTTC
NA	14	TRBV20-1	many	TRBJ2-1	CSVVRGSSYNEQFF	TGCAGTGTGGTGCGGGGAAGCTCCTACAATGAGCAGTTCTTC
TRBD1	14	TRBV10-2	few	TRBJ1-4	CASRTQGRSEKLFF	TGCGCCAGCAGGACACAGGGGAGAAGTGAAAAACTGTTTTTT
NA	14	TRBV20-1	NA	TRBJ2-1	CSARSWRSFNEQFF	TGCAGTGCTAGAAGTTGGCGATCTTTCAATGAGCAGTTCTTC
TRBD2	14	TRBV10-2	few	TRBJ2-3	CASSPGLVTDTQYF	TGCGCCAGCAGTCCCGGACTAGTCACGGATACGCAGTATTTT
TRBD1	15	TRBV19	NA	TRBJ2-3	CASSTRDRETDTQYF	TGTGCCAGTAGTACCCGGGACAGGGAGACAGATACGCAGTATTTT
NA	16	TRBV13	NA	TRBJ2-3	CASSTPGRPYTDTQYF	TGTGCCAGCAGCACACCGGGACGGCCTTACACAGATACGCAGTATTTT
NA	15	TRBV9	NA	TRBJ1-2	CASSPRDSASYGYTF	TGTGCCAGCAGCCCCCGGGACTCTGCGAGCTATGGCTACACCTTC
NA	14	TRBV7-2	few	TRBJ2-1	CASSLEYRSGEQFF	TGTGCCAGCAGCTTAGAGTACCGGAGTGGGGAGCAGTTCTTC
TRBD2	15	TRBV6-1	few	TRBJ2-1	CASSESSGGYNEQFF	TGTGCCAGCAGTGAATCTAGCGGGGGGTACAATGAGCAGTTCTTC
TRBD1	15	TRBV5-6	NA	TRBJ2-5	CASSRLTGGEETQYF	TGTGCCAGCAGCCGACTGACAGGGGGAGAAGAGACCCAGTACTTC
NA	14	TRBV5-1	NA	TRBJ2-3	CASSGGGPTDTQYF	TGCGCCAGCAGCGGGGGAGGACCCACAGATACGCAGTATTTT
NA	15	TRBV12-3/TRBV12-4	many	TRBJ1-1	CASSLAPGSGTEAFF	TGTGCCAGCAGTTTAGCGCCAGGGAGCGGGACTGAAGCTTTCTTT